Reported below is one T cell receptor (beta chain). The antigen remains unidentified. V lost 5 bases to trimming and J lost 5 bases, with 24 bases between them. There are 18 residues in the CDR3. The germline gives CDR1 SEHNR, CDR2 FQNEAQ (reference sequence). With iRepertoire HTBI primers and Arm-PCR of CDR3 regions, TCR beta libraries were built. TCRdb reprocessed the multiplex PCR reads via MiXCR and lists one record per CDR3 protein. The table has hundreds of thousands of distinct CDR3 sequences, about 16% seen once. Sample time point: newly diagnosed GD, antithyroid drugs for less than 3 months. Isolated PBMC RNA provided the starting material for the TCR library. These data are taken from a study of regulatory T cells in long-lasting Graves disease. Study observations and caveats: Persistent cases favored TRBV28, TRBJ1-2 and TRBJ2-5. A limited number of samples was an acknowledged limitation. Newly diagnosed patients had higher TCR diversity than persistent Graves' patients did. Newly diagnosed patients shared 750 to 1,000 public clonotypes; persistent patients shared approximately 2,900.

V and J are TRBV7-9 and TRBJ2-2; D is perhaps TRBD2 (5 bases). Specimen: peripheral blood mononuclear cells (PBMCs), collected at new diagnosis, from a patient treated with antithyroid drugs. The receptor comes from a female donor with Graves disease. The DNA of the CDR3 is TGTGCCAGCAGCCACGGGATGGATAGATCTAGGACGACCGGGGAGCTGTTTTTT. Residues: CASSHGMDRSRTTGELFF.